The 27 T cell receptor beta chains listed next were all sequenced from one sample in a study of regulatory T cells in long-lasting Graves disease (dated by TCRdb to the early 2020s). The sample's time point label is to be understood as: newly diagnosed GD, antithyroid drugs for less than 3 months. For both TCR sequencing and RNA sequencing, RNA was extracted from PBMCs in TRIzol. Preparation of the library involved multiplex PCR. The instrument given in TCRdb is Illumina HiSeq 4000. To build TCR beta libraries, CDR3 regions were amplified by Arm-PCR using iRepertoire HTBI primers. TCRdb trimmed public reads at Q25 via fastp, called clones via MiXCR and kept in-frame beta chains. Each CDR3 protein appears once, grouped with its most common genes and DNA. The sample records roughly 430,000 distinct CDR3 sequences, about a sixth of which are singletons. Roughly a tenth of the sample is in the top ten clones.

The same data also contributed to another study, on T cells in Graves' hyperthyroidism and ophthalmopathy.

The specimen comprised peripheral blood mononuclear cells (PBMCs), sampled at new diagnosis, from a patient treated with antithyroid drugs. Receptor source: a woman in her 30s with Graves disease. Donor details come from another sample of the same person, matched by shared clones.

This clonotype was seen more than once but under ten times. The chain is built from TRBV6-1 and TRBJ2-1; a weak D match, TRBD2 (6 bases). CDR1 is MNHNS and CDR2 is SASEGT in the germline V gene. Trimming removed 1 base at V and 3 bases at J, with 10 bases between. The CDR3 has 15 residues. CDR3 nucleotides: TGTGCCAGCAGTGAAGGGGTAGCGGACTACAATGAGCAGTTCTTC. Translated, it gives CASSEGVADYNEQFF.

This clonotype came up a few times. A much larger clone differs by one base, so this may be a read error. The chain is built from TRBV20-1 and TRBJ2-1; TRBD2 aligns across 12 bases. After removal of 5 bases from V and 3 bases from J, the junction contained 2 bases not matched to a gene. The V gene's germline CDR1 is DFQATT and CDR2 SNEGSKA (reference sequence). CDR3 length: 14 residues. The CDR3 nucleotides are TGCAGTGCTTCACTAGCGGGAGGCTACAATGAGCAGTTCTTC. Amino acids: CSASLAGGYNEQFF.

The chain carries TRBV5-1 and TRBJ2-3; D gene ambiguous. Germline lookup yields CDR1 SGHRS and CDR2 YFSETQ. The CDR3 length is 18 residues. V was pared by 0 bases and J by 0 bases, with 17 bases between. The CDR3 DNA is TGCGCCAGCAGCTTGGGCCCCATACGGGCCCTTAGCACAGATACGCAGTATTTT. Encoded protein: CASSLGPIRALSTDTQYF.

The chain has TRBV7-6 and TRBJ2-1; 8 bases map to TRBD1. This CDR3 is 16 amino acids long. The V segment lost 1 base and the J segment 2 bases; nucleotides outside the gene matches: 4. Germline CDR1 and CDR2: SGHVS and FNYEAQ. Here the CDR3 DNA reads TGTGCCAGCAGCTTAGGTAACAGGGGGACCTACAATGAGCAGTTCTTC. Translating it yields CASSLGNRGTYNEQFF.

This clonotype came up many times. The V call is TRBV29-1, the J call TRBJ2-7; 8 bases are shared with TRBD1. Per the germline V gene, CDR1 is SQVTM and CDR2 is ANQGSEA. The ends lost 7 bases at V and 5 bases at J; junction bases unmatched: 13. The CDR3 spans 14 residues. CDR3 residues: CSALTGTGTDEQYF. The CDR3 DNA sequence: TGCAGCGCCTTGACCGGGACAGGTACCGACGAGCAGTACTTC.

Many counts were recorded for this clonotype. This chain connects TRBV20-1 to TRBJ2-7, with TRBD1 matching over 7 bases. Germline V gives CDR1 DFQATT, CDR2 SNEGSKA (reference sequence). This CDR3 has 16 residues. The V and J ends lost 1 base and 3 bases, in that order; junction bases with no gene match: 12. The DNA of the CDR3 is TGCAGTGCTAGAGTCCCTAGGGGGCTACTTGGCTACGAGCAGTACTTC. It is translated as CSARVPRGLLGYEQYF.

The V gene is TRBV20-1, the J gene TRBJ2-5; 9 nucleotides agree with TRBD1. This CDR3 region has 17 residues. Germline CDR1 DFQATT, CDR2 SNEGSKA (reference sequence). V gave up 4 bases and J gave up 7 bases; unmatched junction bases: 19. The CDR3 loop reads CSANPGGQGTLQWTQYF. In nucleotides, the CDR3 is TGCAGTGCTAACCCCGGGGGACAGGGTACCCTCCAATGGACCCAGTACTTC.

The table lists this clonotype with many counts. The chain joins TRBV7-9 to TRBJ2-7; 8 nucleotides match TRBD2. CDR3 length equals 15 residues. V lost 3 bases to trimming and J lost 4 bases; unmatched junction nucleotides: 8. Looked up from germline, CDR1 is SEHNR and CDR2 is FQNEAQ (reference sequence). The CDR3, as DNA: TGTGCCAGCAGCTTCCGAGCGGGAGAGATATACGAGCAGTACTTC. The encoded protein is CASSFRAGEIYEQYF.

This clonotype has a count of ten or more. The genes are TRBV4-3 and TRBJ2-7; 9 bases align to TRBD1. From germline, CDR1 is LGHNA and CDR2 YSLEER. The CDR3 length is 16 residues. The V gene end was trimmed by 3 bases and the J gene end by 5 bases; junction bases not matched to a gene: 11. The CDR3 nucleotides are TGCGCCAGCAGCCAGGATCCGGGACAGGGTCCCCACGAGCAGTACTTC. Translated, it gives CASSQDPGQGPHEQYF.

This chain links TRBV20-1 with TRBJ1-6; 9 nucleotides align to TRBD1. J was trimmed by 4 bases and V by 3 bases; bases with no gene match: 10. Germline V gene lookup returns CDR1 DFQATT and CDR2 SNEGSKA (reference sequence). The CDR3 has 17 amino acids. CDR3 sequence: CSASQPGQGLYNSPLHF. The CDR3 DNA is TGCAGTGCTAGTCAACCGGGACAGGGACTTTATAATTCACCCCTCCACTTT.

Remarks on this clonotype: A read error may be the cause here, since a much bigger clone is one base away. The chain combines TRBV3-1 with TRBJ1-1; D possibly corresponds to TRBD1 (5 bases). CDR3 size: 14 residues. Germline V gene data show CDR1 as LGHDT and CDR2 as YNNKEL (reference sequence). V was shortened by 4 bases and J by 8 bases, with 17 bases between the two germline ends. As DNA, the CDR3 is TGTGCCAGCAGCCGACGACGGCCTCGGGACGAAGCTTTCTTT. Translation gives CASSRRRPRDEAFF.

In its sample, this clonotype was seen once. The chain carries TRBV5-1 and TRBJ2-7; no firm D call. The V gene's germline CDR1 is SGHRS and CDR2 YFSETQ. Trimming removed 0 bases at V and 0 bases at J, with 10 bases between. The CDR3 contains 15 residues. CDR3 DNA: TGCGCCAGCAGCTTGGCCGGATCTCCCTCCTACGAGCAGTACTTC. This translates into CASSLAGSPSYEQYF.

V usage is TRBV3-1 and J usage is TRBJ2-7, with 9 bases aligning to TRBD2. The length of the CDR3 is 14 residues. Germline trimming cut 4 bases from V and 6 bases from J; bases unmatched to any gene: 7. Germline CDR1 is LGHDT and CDR2 is YNNKEL (reference sequence). CDR3 sequence: CASSPGGGRGEQYF. The DNA of the CDR3 is TGTGCCAGCAGCCCCGGAGGCGGGAGGGGCGAGCAGTACTTC.

The genes are TRBV2 and TRBJ2-7; TRBD2 agrees at 8 bases. V lost 2 bases, J lost 5 bases, and 5 bases stayed unmatched. The germline V gene encodes CDR1 SNHLY and CDR2 FYNNEI. There are 14 residues in the CDR3. The CDR3 loop reads CASSESGRIDEQYF. CDR3 nucleotide sequence: TGTGCCAGCAGTGAAAGCGGGAGAATCGACGAGCAGTACTTC.

This clonotype showed up many times. The rearrangement joins TRBV28 to TRBJ1-1, with a tentative D call TRBD1 (5 bases). V was clipped by 6 bases and J by 3 bases, with 14 bases between them. CDR3 size: 14 residues. CDR1 is MDHEN and CDR2 is SYDVKM in the germline V gene. The CDR3 region is CASSPLQGDTEAFF. CDR3 in DNA: TGTGCCAGCAGCCCCCTCCAGGGAGACACTGAAGCTTTCTTT.

The sample holds many counts of this clonotype. The V and J genes are TRBV18 and TRBJ2-7; either TRBD1 or TRBD2 may supply D (5 bases each). Trimming stripped 1 base from V and 3 bases from J, with 16 bases between. CDR1 is KGHSH, CDR2 LQKENI, per germline. The CDR3 is 16 amino acids. The CDR3 DNA reads as TGTGCCAGCTCACCACGGGAACCGGGACGGTTCTACGAGCAGTACTTC. This gives the protein CASSPREPGRFYEQYF. Full variable domain (rest looked up from reference TRBV18 and TRBJ2-7): NAGVMQNPRHLVRRRGQEARLRCSPMKGHSHVYWYRQLPEEGLKFMVYLQKENIIDESGMPKERFSAEFPKEGPSILRIQQVVRGDSAAYFCASSPREPGRFYEQYFGPGTRLTVT.

The rearrangement joins TRBV19 to TRBJ2-1, with D maybe TRBD1 (6 bases). Germline CDR1 and CDR2: LNHDA and SQIVND (reference sequence). The CDR3 sequence is 15 residues long. V gave up 6 bases and J gave up 4 bases, with 16 bases separating them. CDR3 amino acids: CASRLGAGWYNEQFF. The DNA for the CDR3 is TGTGCCAGTAGGTTGGGGGCAGGATGGTACAATGAGCAGTTCTTC.

This clonotype was found many times. Written as DNA, the CDR3 is TGTGCCAGCAGCCCGGGACTAGCGGGATGGGACGAGCAGTACTTC. Amino acid sequence: CASSPGLAGWDEQYF. The genes are TRBV7-8 and TRBJ2-7; 13 bases map to TRBD2. The V gene end was trimmed by 5 bases and the J gene end by 5 bases; junction bases not matched to a gene: 6. CDR3 length: 15 residues. Germline V CDR1 and CDR2: SGHVS, FQNEAQ. The whole variable domain, remainder taken from reference TRBV7-8 and TRBJ2-7, is GAGVSQSPRYKVAKRGQDVALRCDPISGHVSLFWYQQALGQGPEFLTYFQNEAQLDKSGLPSDRFFAERPEGSVSTLKIQRTQQEDSAVYLCASSPGLAGWDEQYFGPGTRLTVT.

In regard to this clonotype: The junction and the germline gene differ at one end; a read error may be behind it. This sequence joins TRBV6-1 and TRBJ2-1; 8 bases are shared with TRBD2. This CDR3 region has 15 residues. The germline V gene encodes CDR1 MNHNS and CDR2 SASEGT. The CDR3 DNA reads TGTGCCAGCAGCTCCACTAGCGGAGCCTACAATGGGCAGTTCTTC. Protein: CASSSTSGAYNGQFF.

This clonotype came up many times. The rearrangement uses TRBV27 and TRBJ2-7, with D possibly matching TRBD1 (5 bases). Germline CDR1 and CDR2: MNHEY and SMNVEV (reference sequence). The V and J ends lost 5 bases and 0 bases respectively, with 11 bases between them. The CDR3 runs 14 residues. The CDR3 spells CASSATVFSYEQYF. The CDR3, as DNA: TGTGCCAGCAGTGCGACAGTTTTCTCCTACGAGCAGTACTTC.

The sample holds many counts of this clonotype. The J gene is TRBJ1-1, the V gene TRBV18, with D possibly being TRBD1 (6 bases). The germline V gene encodes CDR1 KGHSH and CDR2 LQKENI. The length of the CDR3 is 14 residues. V lost 6 bases to trimming and J lost 4 bases, with 15 bases between them. The CDR3 loop is CASSLTGRATEAFF. The CDR3 nucleotides read TGTGCCAGCTCGCTAACAGGGAGGGCCACTGAAGCTTTCTTT.

This clonotype was counted between two and nine times. A clone one base away is much larger, so this may be a read error. V gene TRBV27 combines with J gene TRBJ2-1, with D perhaps matching TRBD1 or TRBD2 (5 bases each). Trimming took 2 bases from V and 9 from J, leaving 8 bases between them. CDR1 is MNHEY and CDR2 is SMNVEV in the germline V gene (reference sequence). The CDR3 runs 12 residues. CDR3 nucleotides: TGTGCCAGCAGTTTACTGGGGGTTGAGCAGTTCTTC. It encodes CASSLLGVEQFF.

This clonotype was counted a few times. The V call is TRBV20-1, the J call TRBJ2-1; 8 nucleotides agree with TRBD2. The V gene end was trimmed by 6 bases and the J gene end by 3 bases; junction bases not matched to a gene: 7. Per germline, CDR1 DFQATT and CDR2 SNEGSKA (reference sequence). CDR3 length equals 14 residues. CDR3 amino acids: CSASLAGFYNEQFF. As DNA, the CDR3 is TGCAGTGCCTCCTTAGCGGGGTTCTACAATGAGCAGTTCTTC.

This clonotype was recorded many times. The DNA for the CDR3 is TGTGCCAGCAGGCCCCTAGGAGAGACCCAGTACTTC. Translated: CASRPLGETQYF. The chain combines TRBV2 with TRBJ2-5; D call uncertain. This CDR3 has 12 amino acids. With 6 bases removed from V and 4 bases from J, the gap between germline ends came to 9 bases. Germline CDR1 SNHLY, CDR2 FYNNEI. Full variable domain (remainder filled in from reference TRBV2 and TRBJ2-5): EPEVTQTPSHQVTQMGQEVILRCVPISNHLYFYWYRQILGQKVEFLVSFYNNEISEKSEIFDDQFSVERPDGSNFTLKIRSTKLEDSAMYFCASRPLGETQYFGPGTRLLVL.

This clonotype was counted only a few times. The chain is built from TRBV20-1 and TRBJ2-1, with D tentatively TRBD2 (7 bases). The CDR3 is 14 residues long. Germline-derived CDR1 and CDR2 are DFQATT and SNEGSKA (reference sequence). V lost 6 bases and J lost 4, with 16 bases in between. The CDR3 reads CSARGRGTYNEQFF. CDR3 DNA sequence: TGCAGTGCCCGGGGGCGGGGGACATACAATGAGCAGTTCTTC.

This clonotype was seen ten or more times. The chain combines TRBV2 with TRBJ2-5, with TRBD1 as a possible D gene (6 bases). CDR1 and CDR2 (germline): SNHLY, FYNNEI. The CDR3 extends over 15 amino acids. The V end was cut by 1 base, the J end by 5 bases, with 14 bases between. The CDR3 DNA reads as TGTGCCAGCAGTGAAGAGACAGGATCAGAGGAGACCCAGTACTTC. This sequence encodes CASSEETGSEETQYF.

This clonotype was detected many times. The genes are TRBV6-1 and TRBJ2-2; weak D call: TRBD2 (5 bases). Per the germline V gene, CDR1 is MNHNS and CDR2 is SASEGT. CDR3 length: 18 residues. V lost 6 bases, J lost 2 bases, and 22 bases lay in between. In DNA, the CDR3 is TGTGCCAGCAGCGTAACCCCACCGGGAACTATCAACACCGGGGAGCTGTTTTTT. Its protein is CASSVTPPGTINTGELFF.